This T cell receptor beta chain was recovered during a study of shared clonotypes between healthy human individuals. CDR1 is SGHTA and CDR2 is FQGTGA in the germline V gene. V was shortened by 2 bases and J by 7 bases, with 17 bases between the two germline ends. CDR3 length: 15 amino acids. In the authors' workflow: ImmunoSEQ supplied junction-only sequences lacking quality scores, so filtering was different. Assay used: immunoSEQ multiplex PCR; TCRdb lists only in-frame clones, some missing. That table gives V, J and clone size, and the DNA gave D and trimming. The table includes 400,000 to 500,000 clones, roughly 85% detected once.

The material sequenced was PBMCs. This sequence was found in a woman in her thirties or forties in good health. Some clones in this sample may be carry-over from other donors' samples. The V call is TRBV7-3, the J call TRBJ1-2; tentatively, D is TRBD1 (5 bases). The CDR3: CASSLQAGAPSGYTF. CDR3 DNA sequence: TGTGCCAGCAGCTTACAGGCCGGGGCACCTTCTGGCTACACCTTC.